This passage covers 19 T cell receptor beta chains from one sample sequenced in a study of blood T cell repertoires in COVID-19. Measured with immunoSEQ multiplex PCR; TCRdb has only the in-frame clones, and not every one. The data show tens of thousands of clones, with approximately 84% seen just once and around 28% held by the top ten. Sequencing input: peripheral blood. The receptors originated from a human donor in a cohort sampled during active COVID-19.

The chain uses TRBV6-5 and TRBJ1-6; tentatively, D is TRBD1 (5 bases). Trimming took off 2 bases at V and 9 bases at J, with 11 bases between the two ends. The CDR3 contains 14 residues. Germline values: CDR1 MNHEY, CDR2 SVGAGI. In nucleotides, the CDR3 is TGTGCCAGCAGTTACGGGACTGATCCTTCACCCCTCCACTTT. The encoded protein is CASSYGTDPSPLHF.

J is TRBJ2-1 and V is TRBV5-5; D not certain. V gave up 7 bases and J gave up 2 bases, with 19 bases separating them. Germline V gives CDR1 SGHKS, CDR2 YYEKEE (reference sequence). The CDR3 length is 16 residues. In DNA form, the CDR3 reads TGTGCCAGCTTTGTAGCCCCACCCTTCACCTACAATGAGCAGTTCTTC. Protein product: CASFVAPPFTYNEQFF.

The genes are TRBV5-5 and TRBJ2-7; TRBD1 aligns across 7 bases. The CDR3 has 16 residues. The V gene's germline CDR1 is SGHKS and CDR2 YYEKEE (reference sequence). V was pared by 4 bases and J by 4 bases, with 14 bases of the junction left unmatched. This CDR3 reads CASSRGGQEREYEQYF. The CDR3 DNA follows: TGTGCCAGCAGCCGGGGTGGACAGGAGAGAGAGTACGAGCAGTACTTC.

Here the CDR3 DNA reads TGCAGCGTTGGGACTACTTTAGACTCACCCCTCCACTTT. Its protein product is CSVGTTLDSPLHF. The V gene is TRBV29-1, the J gene TRBJ1-6, with D unresolved. The CDR3 has 13 residues. Germline CDR1 and CDR2: SQVTM and ANQGSEA. V lost 4 bases, J lost 10 bases, and 14 bases lay in between.

V gene TRBV5-4 combines with J gene TRBJ2-5, with 9 bases aligning to TRBD2. Germline V lookup: CDR1 SGHNT, CDR2 YYREEE (reference sequence). V was clipped by 0 bases and J by 5 bases; unmatched bases: 8. This CDR3 region has 16 residues. The CDR3 DNA reads as TGTGCCAGCAGCTTGGCTCGCGGGGGGGCCGGTGAGACCCAGTACTTC. The encoded protein is CASSLARGGAGETQYF.

The rearrangement links TRBV5-1 to TRBJ2-3; weak D call: TRBD1 (6 bases). V was trimmed by 3 bases and J by 1 base, leaving 12 bases between them. CDR3 length: 15 amino acids. Per the germline V gene, CDR1 is SGHRS and CDR2 is YFSETQ. CDR3 sequence: CASSSQGMRTDTQYF. As DNA, the CDR3 is TGCGCCAGCAGCTCCCAGGGGATGCGCACAGATACGCAGTATTTT.

There are a few counts of this clone. The chain carries TRBV12-3 or TRBV12-4 and TRBJ2-1, with 7 bases lining up with TRBD1. V was pared by 4 bases and J by 10 bases, with 4 bases of the junction left unmatched. This CDR3 has 12 residues. Written as DNA, the CDR3 is TGTGCCAGCAGTTCCGCGGACAGGGAGCAGTTCTTC. This sequence encodes CASSSADREQFF.

The chain uses TRBV6-6 and TRBJ1-2; TRBD1 is a possible D gene (6 bases). Between the trimmed V and J ends, which lost 8 bases and 1 base, there was a span of 11 bases. Germline lookup yields CDR1 MNHNY and CDR2 SVGAGI (reference sequence). This CDR3 has 13 amino acids. The CDR3 loop reads CASQQQGNYGYTF. The CDR3 coding sequence is TGTGCCAGCCAACAACAGGGTAACTATGGCTACACCTTC.

V and J are TRBV7-2 and TRBJ2-7, with TRBD1 as a possible D gene (5 bases). V dropped 3 bases and J dropped 2 bases, with 11 bases sitting between them. CDR3 length: 14 amino acids. CDR1 SGHTA and CDR2 FQGNSA come from the germline V gene. The CDR3 DNA reads TGTGCCAGCAGCTTGGACACCTCCACCTACGAGCAGTACTTC. This translates into CASSLDTSTYEQYF.

The gene calls are TRBV20-1 and TRBJ2-7; TRBD1 is a possible D gene (6 bases). Germline-derived CDR1 and CDR2 are DFQATT and SNEGSKA (reference sequence). This CDR3 has 14 residues. Trimming shortened V by 3 bases and J by 3 bases, and 15 bases separated the two germline ends. The CDR3 sequence: CSASQGPGHYEQYF. The DNA for the CDR3 is TGCAGTGCTAGTCAAGGTCCGGGACACTACGAGCAGTACTTC.

This chain links TRBV9 with TRBJ2-1, with TRBD2 identical over 9 bases. Trimming at V came to 0 bases and at J to 2 bases, leaving 6 bases not matched to a gene. The CDR3 runs to 17 residues. CDR1 and CDR2 from the germline V gene are SGDLS and YYNGEE. The CDR3 nucleotides are TGTGCCAGCAGCGTAGGAGGTAGCGGGGGCCCCTACAATGAGCAGTTCTTC. Translated, it gives CASSVGGSGGPYNEQFF.

This chain uses TRBV7-3 with TRBJ2-3; 12 positions agree with TRBD2. Germline V gives CDR1 SGHTA, CDR2 FQGTGA. The CDR3 extends over 16 amino acids. Unmatched junction bases numbered 3, after V lost 5 bases and J lost 0 bases. CDR3 sequence: CASSGLAGGSTDTQYF. For the CDR3, the DNA is TGTGCCAGCAGCGGTCTAGCGGGGGGGAGCACAGATACGCAGTATTTT. The complete variable domain, with remaining parts taken from reference TRBV7-3 and TRBJ2-3, reads GAGVSQTPSNKVTEKGKYVELRCDPISGHTALYWYRQSLGQGPEFLIYFQGTGAADDSGLPNDRFFAVRPEGSVSTLKIQRTERGDSAVYLCASSGLAGGSTDTQYFGPGTRLTVL.

J is TRBJ2-1 and V is TRBV18, with D possibly matching TRBD2 (5 bases). V lost 6 bases and J lost 9, with 15 bases in between. CDR1 is KGHSH and CDR2 is LQKENI in the germline V gene. The CDR3 loop spans 13 amino acids. The DNA of the CDR3 is TGTGCCAGCTCCCAGGTGGAAGAGGGTGAGCAGTTCTTC. Amino acid sequence: CASSQVEEGEQFF. Together with reference TRBV18 and TRBJ2-1, the CDR3 gives the full variable domain: NAGVMQNPRHLVRRRGQEARLRCSPMKGHSHVYWYRQLPEEGLKFMVYLQKENIIDESGMPKERFSAEFPKEGPSILRIQQVVRGDSAAYFCASSQVEEGEQFFGPGTRLTVL.

V usage is TRBV7-6 and J usage is TRBJ2-1; 7 bases match TRBD1. The CDR3 has 16 amino acids. Trimming at V came to 5 bases and at J to 6 bases, leaving 13 bases not matched to a gene. CDR1 and CDR2 (germline): SGHVS, FNYEAQ. This CDR3 is CASSPVRQGVGNEQFF. The CDR3 bases are TGTGCCAGCAGCCCGGTTCGACAGGGAGTCGGCAATGAGCAGTTCTTC.

This chain links TRBV11-2 with TRBJ2-3; tentatively, D is TRBD2 (6 bases). Germline V gene lookup returns CDR1 SGHAT and CDR2 FQNNGV. V was shortened by 1 base and J by 2 bases, with 13 bases between the two germline ends. The CDR3 covers 16 residues. The CDR3 bases are TGTGCCAGCAGCTTAGTAGTAGCGGTGGACACAGATACGCAGTATTTT. This translates into CASSLVVAVDTDTQYF.

The table lists this clone with a count of one. The CDR3 coding sequence is TGTGCCAGCAGCTATGGACAGGGGGCTGTAGATACGCAGTATTTT. Translation: CASSYGQGAVDTQYF. V is TRBV13 and J is TRBJ2-3, with 11 bases that match TRBD1. The length of the CDR3 is 15 residues. V was clipped by 4 bases and J by 5 bases; unmatched bases: 5. Germline lookup yields CDR1 PRHDT and CDR2 FYEKMQ (reference sequence).

The chain carries TRBV19 and TRBJ2-1; TRBD2 agrees at 12 bases. The CDR3 runs 16 residues. CDR1 LNHDA and CDR2 SQIVND come from the germline V gene (reference sequence). Trimming took 4 bases from V and 2 from J; bases not matched to a gene: 3. The CDR3 region is CASSTRLAGAYNEQFF. DNA for the CDR3: TGTGCCAGTAGTACCCGACTAGCGGGGGCCTACAATGAGCAGTTCTTC.

The chain employs TRBV5-1 and TRBJ2-7; 16 bases are shared with TRBD2. V was pared by 4 bases and J by 6 bases, with 7 bases of the junction left unmatched. The germline CDR1 and CDR2 sequences are SGHRS and YFSETQ. There are 16 residues in the CDR3. CDR3 DNA sequence: TGCGCCAGCAGCCCGGGACTAGCGGGGGGGCAAAGCGAGCAGTACTTC. Translating it yields CASSPGLAGGQSEQYF. Complete variable domain (other parts from reference TRBV5-1 and TRBJ2-7): KAGVTQTPRYLIKTRGQQVTLSCSPISGHRSVSWYQQTPGQGLQFLFEYFSETQRNKGNFPGRFSGRQFSNSRSEMNVSTLELGDSALYLCASSPGLAGGQSEQYFGPGTRLTVT.

The genes are TRBV5-5 and TRBJ1-2; the D gene is possibly TRBD1 (5 bases). The CDR3 consists of 15 residues. Per germline, CDR1 SGHKS and CDR2 YYEKEE (reference sequence). Trimming stripped 3 bases from V and 4 bases from J, with 16 bases between. CDR3 loop: CASSSGGAVAYGYTF. CDR3 coding DNA: TGTGCCAGCAGCTCCGGAGGGGCAGTAGCCTATGGCTACACCTTC.